Given below is one TCR beta chain in context. Antigen unknown. This sample stems from a study of blood T cells in healthy people across ages. On the study more broadly: There was about one barcoded beta molecule captured by template switching per two T cells.

Individuals who donated were healthy Caucasians from Russia aged roughly 6 to 100. Total RNA was extracted at no less than 6 micrograms per sample. Study results and caveats: Greater diversity and more naive CD4+ cells were seen in long-lived donors than in aged donors.

A second PCR of 7 to 11 cycles used a sample-barcoded 5' primer and a J-beta primer mix. TCRdb re-called the 5' RACE reads through MiXCR, storing one row per CDR3 protein. The data contain nearly 800,000 distinct CDR3 sequences, roughly 56% of them singletons. Source material: blood. The sequence derives from a man in his forties in good health.

The CDR3 DNA follows: TGTGCCAGCAGTGGAAAAACGGAGGAGTTCTTC. Amino acids: CASSGKTEEFF. The chain links TRBV6-5 to TRBJ2-1, with D tentatively TRBD2 (5 bases). Germline CDR1 is MNHEY and CDR2 is SVGAGI. V was trimmed by 5 bases and J by 14 bases, leaving 13 bases between them. The CDR3 loop spans 11 amino acids.